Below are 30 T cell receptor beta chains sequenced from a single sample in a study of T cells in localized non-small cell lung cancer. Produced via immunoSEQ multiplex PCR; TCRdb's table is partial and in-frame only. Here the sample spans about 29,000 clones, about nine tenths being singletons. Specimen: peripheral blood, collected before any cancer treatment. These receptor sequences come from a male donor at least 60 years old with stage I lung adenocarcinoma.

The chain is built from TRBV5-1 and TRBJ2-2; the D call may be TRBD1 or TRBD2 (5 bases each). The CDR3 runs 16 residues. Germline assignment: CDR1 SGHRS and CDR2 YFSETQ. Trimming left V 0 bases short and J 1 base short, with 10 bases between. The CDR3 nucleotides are TGCGCCAGCAGCTTGGCCGGGACCCGGAACACCGGGGAGCTGTTTTTT. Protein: CASSLAGTRNTGELFF.

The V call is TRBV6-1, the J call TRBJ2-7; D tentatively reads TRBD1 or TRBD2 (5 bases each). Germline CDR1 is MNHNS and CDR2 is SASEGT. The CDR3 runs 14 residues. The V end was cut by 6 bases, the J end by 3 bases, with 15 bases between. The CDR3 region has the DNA TGTGCCAGCAGCTTCGGGACGGAAGTCTACGAGCAGTACTTC. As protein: CASSFGTEVYEQYF.

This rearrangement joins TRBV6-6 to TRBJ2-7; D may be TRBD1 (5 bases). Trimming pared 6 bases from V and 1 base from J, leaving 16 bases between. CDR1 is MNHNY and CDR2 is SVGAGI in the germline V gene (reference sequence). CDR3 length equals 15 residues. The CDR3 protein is CASSSTQTVSYEQYF. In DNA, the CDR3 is TGTGCCAGCAGCTCTACCCAGACAGTATCCTACGAGCAGTACTTC.

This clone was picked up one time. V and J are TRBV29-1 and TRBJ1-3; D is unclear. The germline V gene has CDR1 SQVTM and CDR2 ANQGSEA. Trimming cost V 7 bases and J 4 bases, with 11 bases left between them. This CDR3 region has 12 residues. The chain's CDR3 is CSAGFRGNTIYF. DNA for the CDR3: TGCAGCGCTGGATTTAGAGGAAACACCATATATTTT.

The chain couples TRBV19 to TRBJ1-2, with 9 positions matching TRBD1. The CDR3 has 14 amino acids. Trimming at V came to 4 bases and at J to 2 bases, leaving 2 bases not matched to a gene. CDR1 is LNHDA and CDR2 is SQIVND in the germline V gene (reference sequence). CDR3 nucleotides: TGTGCCAGTAGTACTGGACAGGGGAACTATGGCTACACCTTC. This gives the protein CASSTGQGNYGYTF.

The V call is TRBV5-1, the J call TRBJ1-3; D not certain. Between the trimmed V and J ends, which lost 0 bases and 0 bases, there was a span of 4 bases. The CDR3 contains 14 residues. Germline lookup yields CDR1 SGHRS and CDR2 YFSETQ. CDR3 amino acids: CASSLASSGNTIYF. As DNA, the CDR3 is TGCGCCAGCAGCTTGGCTAGCTCTGGAAACACCATATATTTT.

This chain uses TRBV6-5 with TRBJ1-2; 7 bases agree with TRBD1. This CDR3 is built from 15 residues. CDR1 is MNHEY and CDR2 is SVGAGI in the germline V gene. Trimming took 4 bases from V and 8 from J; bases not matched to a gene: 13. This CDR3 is CASSSGTANLLGYTF. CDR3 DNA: TGTGCCAGCAGTTCCGGGACAGCTAACTTGTTGGGCTACACCTTC.

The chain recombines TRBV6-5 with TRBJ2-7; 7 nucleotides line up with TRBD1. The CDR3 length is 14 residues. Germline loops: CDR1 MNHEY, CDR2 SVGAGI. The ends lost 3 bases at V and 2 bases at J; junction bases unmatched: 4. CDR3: CASSYTGDPYEQYF. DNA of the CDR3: TGTGCCAGCAGTTATACAGGGGACCCCTACGAGCAGTACTTC.

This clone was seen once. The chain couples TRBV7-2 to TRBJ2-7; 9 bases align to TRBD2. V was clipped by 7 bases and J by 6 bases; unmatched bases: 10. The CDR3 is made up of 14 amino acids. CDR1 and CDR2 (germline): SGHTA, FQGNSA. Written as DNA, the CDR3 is TGTGCCAGCAAGGCGGGCGGGGGGGCCGGCGAGCAGTACTTC. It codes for CASKAGGGAGEQYF.

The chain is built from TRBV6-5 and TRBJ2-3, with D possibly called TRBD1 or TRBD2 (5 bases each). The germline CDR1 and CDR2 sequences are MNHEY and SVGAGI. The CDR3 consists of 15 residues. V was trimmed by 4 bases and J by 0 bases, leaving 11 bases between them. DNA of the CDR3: TGTGCCAGCAGTTCCCGGGACGGAAGCACAGATACGCAGTATTTT. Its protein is CASSSRDGSTDTQYF.

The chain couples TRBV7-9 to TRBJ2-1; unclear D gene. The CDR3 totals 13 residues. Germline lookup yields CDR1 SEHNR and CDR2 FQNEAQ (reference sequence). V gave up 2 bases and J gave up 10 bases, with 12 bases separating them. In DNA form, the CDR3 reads TGTGCCAGCAGCTTACCGCCCATCAGGGAGCAGTTCTTC. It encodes CASSLPPIREQFF.

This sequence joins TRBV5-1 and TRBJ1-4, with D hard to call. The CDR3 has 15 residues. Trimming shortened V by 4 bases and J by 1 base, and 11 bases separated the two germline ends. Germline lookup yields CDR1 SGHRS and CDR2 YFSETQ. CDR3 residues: CASSRGQETNEKLFF. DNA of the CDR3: TGCGCCAGCAGCCGGGGTCAGGAAACTAATGAAAAACTGTTTTTT. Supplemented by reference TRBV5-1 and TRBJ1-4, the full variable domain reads KAGVTQTPRYLIKTRGQQVTLSCSPISGHRSVSWYQQTPGQGLQFLFEYFSETQRNKGNFPGRFSGRQFSNSRSEMNVSTLELGDSALYLCASSRGQETNEKLFFGSGTQLSVL.

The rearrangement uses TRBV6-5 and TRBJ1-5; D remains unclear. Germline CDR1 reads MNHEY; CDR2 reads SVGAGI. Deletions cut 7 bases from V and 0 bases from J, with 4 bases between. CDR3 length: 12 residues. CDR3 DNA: TGTGCCAGCAAAAATAGCAATCAGCCCCAGCATTTT. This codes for CASKNSNQPQHF.

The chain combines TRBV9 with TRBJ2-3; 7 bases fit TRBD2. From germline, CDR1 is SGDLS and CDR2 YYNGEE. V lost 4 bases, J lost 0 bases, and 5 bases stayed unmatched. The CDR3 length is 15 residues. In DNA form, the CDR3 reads TGTGCCAGCAGCCCCGGGGGGAGGAGCACAGATACGCAGTATTTT. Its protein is CASSPGGRSTDTQYF.

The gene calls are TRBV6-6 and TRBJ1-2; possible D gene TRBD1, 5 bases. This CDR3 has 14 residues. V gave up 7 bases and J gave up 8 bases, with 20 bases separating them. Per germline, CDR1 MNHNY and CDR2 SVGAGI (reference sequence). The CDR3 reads CASTPQGAGWGYTF. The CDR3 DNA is TGTGCCAGCACCCCCCAGGGAGCCGGATGGGGCTACACCTTC.

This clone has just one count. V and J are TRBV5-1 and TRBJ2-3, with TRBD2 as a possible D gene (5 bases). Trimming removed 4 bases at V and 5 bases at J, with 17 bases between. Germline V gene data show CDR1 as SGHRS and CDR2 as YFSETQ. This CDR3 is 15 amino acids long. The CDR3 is CASSQAGRAEDTQYF. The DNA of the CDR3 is TGCGCCAGCAGCCAGGCGGGCCGAGCGGAAGATACGCAGTATTTT.

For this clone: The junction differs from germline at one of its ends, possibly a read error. The CDR3 DNA follows: TGCGCCAGCAGCCATTTGACAGGGGACTATGACTACACCTTC. This translates into CASSHLTGDYDYTF. The V call is TRBV4-3, the J call TRBJ1-2, with TRBD1 identical over 8 bases. Germline CDR1 and CDR2: LGHNA and YSLEER. The length of the CDR3 is 14 residues.

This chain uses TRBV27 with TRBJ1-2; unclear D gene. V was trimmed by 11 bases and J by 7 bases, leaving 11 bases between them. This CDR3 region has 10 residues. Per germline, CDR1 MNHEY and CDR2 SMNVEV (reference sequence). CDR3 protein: CAPTRSGYTF. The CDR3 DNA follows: TGTGCCCCCACTAGGAGTGGCTACACCTTC.

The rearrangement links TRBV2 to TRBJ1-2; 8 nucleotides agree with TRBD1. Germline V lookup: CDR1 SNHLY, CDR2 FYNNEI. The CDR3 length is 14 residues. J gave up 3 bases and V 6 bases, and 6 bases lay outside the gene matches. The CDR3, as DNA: TGTGCCAGCAGCCACCAACAGGGGGACTATGGCTACACCTTC. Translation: CASSHQQGDYGYTF.

In nucleotides, the CDR3 is TGTGCCAGCAGCTTCGTAGGGGACTCGTACAATGAGCAGTTCTTC. Residues: CASSFVGDSYNEQFF. This chain uses TRBV7-2 with TRBJ2-1; D possibly corresponds to TRBD2 (6 bases). V lost 3 bases, J lost 4 bases, and 13 bases lay in between. The CDR3 is 15 residues long. Germline values: CDR1 SGHTA, CDR2 FQGNSA.

The CDR3 is CSGSTTPNTGELFF. CDR3 nucleotide sequence: TGCAGCGGATCGACTACCCCGAACACCGGGGAGCTGTTTTTT. The chain couples TRBV29-1 to TRBJ2-2, with D maybe TRBD2 (5 bases). V was cut by 7 bases and J by 0 bases, with 12 bases left in between. The CDR3 extends over 14 amino acids. Germline V gives CDR1 SQVTM, CDR2 ANQGSEA.

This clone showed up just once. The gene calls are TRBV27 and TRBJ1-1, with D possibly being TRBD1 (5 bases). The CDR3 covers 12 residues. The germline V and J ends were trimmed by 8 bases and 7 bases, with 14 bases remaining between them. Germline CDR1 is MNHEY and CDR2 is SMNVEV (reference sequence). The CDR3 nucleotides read TGTGCCAGCTTACGCCGGGACGGTGAAGCTTTCTTT. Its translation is CASLRRDGEAFF.

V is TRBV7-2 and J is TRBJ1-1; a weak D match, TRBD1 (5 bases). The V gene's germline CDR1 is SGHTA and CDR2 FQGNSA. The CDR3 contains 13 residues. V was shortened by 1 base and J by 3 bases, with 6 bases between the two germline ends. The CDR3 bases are TGTGCCAGCAGCTTAGGGGGGGACACTGAAGCTTTCTTT. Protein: CASSLGGDTEAFF.

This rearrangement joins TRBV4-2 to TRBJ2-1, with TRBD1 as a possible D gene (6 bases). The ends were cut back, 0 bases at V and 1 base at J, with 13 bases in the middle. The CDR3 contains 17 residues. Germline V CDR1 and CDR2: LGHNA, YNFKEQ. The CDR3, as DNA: TGTGCCAGCAGCCAAGATCTTTCAGGGGCATCCTACAATGAGCAGTTCTTC. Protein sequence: CASSQDLSGASYNEQFF.

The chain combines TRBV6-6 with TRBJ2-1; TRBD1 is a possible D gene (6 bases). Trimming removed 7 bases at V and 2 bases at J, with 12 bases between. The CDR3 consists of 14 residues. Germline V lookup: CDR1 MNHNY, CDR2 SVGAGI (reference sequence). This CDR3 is CASTDRLAYNEQFF. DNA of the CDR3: TGTGCCAGCACCGACAGGTTAGCCTACAATGAGCAGTTCTTC.

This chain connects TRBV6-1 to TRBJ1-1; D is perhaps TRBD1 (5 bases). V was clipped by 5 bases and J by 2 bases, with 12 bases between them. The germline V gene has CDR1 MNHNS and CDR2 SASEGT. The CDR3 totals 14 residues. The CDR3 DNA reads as TGTGCCAGCAGTAACGGACATTACAACACTGAAGCTTTCTTT. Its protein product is CASSNGHYNTEAFF.

The CDR3 DNA follows: TGCGCCAGCAGCCAAGATTTAGCTAGCGAATACAATGAGCAGTTCTTC. Residues: CASSQDLASEYNEQFF. The chain joins TRBV4-3 to TRBJ2-1; possible D gene TRBD2, 6 bases. This CDR3 is built from 16 residues. V gave up 0 bases and J gave up 4 bases, with 13 bases separating them. Germline V CDR1 and CDR2: LGHNA, YSLEER.

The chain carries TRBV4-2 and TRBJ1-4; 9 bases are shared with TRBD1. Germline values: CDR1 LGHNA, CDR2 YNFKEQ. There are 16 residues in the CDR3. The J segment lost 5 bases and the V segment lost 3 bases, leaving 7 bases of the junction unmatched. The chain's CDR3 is CASSHPRQGGNEKLFF. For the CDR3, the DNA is TGTGCCAGCAGCCACCCTCGACAGGGGGGGAATGAAAAACTGTTTTTT.

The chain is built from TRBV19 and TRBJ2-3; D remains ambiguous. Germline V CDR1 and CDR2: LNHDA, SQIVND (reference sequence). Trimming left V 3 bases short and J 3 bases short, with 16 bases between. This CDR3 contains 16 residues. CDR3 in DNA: TGTGCCAGTAGTATTTCTCTCTACTCCGGGACAGATACGCAGTATTTT. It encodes CASSISLYSGTDTQYF.

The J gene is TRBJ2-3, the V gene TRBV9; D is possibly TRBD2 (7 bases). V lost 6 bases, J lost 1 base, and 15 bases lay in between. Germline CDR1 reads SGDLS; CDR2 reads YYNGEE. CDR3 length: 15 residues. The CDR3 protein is CASTLGGRGTDTQYF. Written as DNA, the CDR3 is TGTGCCAGCACCCTCGGGGGGCGAGGCACAGATACGCAGTATTTT.